The 30 T cell receptor beta chains presented below share a single source sample, sequenced in a study of T cell responses to AZD1222 COVID-19 vaccine. The method was immunoSEQ multiplex PCR; TCRdb's version includes in-frame clones alone and lacks a portion of them. This table has 90,000 to 150,000 clones, roughly 84% appearing once. Sequences were derived from peripheral blood, sampled 28 days after the second AZD1222 dose. These receptors all come from an adult who received the AZD1222 COVID-19 vaccine.

The J gene is TRBJ1-2, the V gene TRBV11-2; the match to TRBD1 covers 8 bases. The CDR3 contains 14 residues. V gave up 6 bases and J gave up 2 bases; unmatched junction bases: 5. In germline, CDR1 is SGHAT, CDR2 FQNNGV. CDR3 nucleotides: TGTGCCAGCAGTGTACAGGGGGAAAACTATGGCTACACCTTC. This translates into CASSVQGENYGYTF. Based on the CDR3 plus reference TRBV11-2 and TRBJ1-2, the full variable domain is EAGVAQSPRYKIIEKRQSVAFWCNPISGHATLYWYQQILGQGPKLLIQFQNNGVVDDSQLPKDRFSAERLKGVDSTLKIQPAKLEDSAVYLCASSVQGENYGYTFGSGTRLTVV.

This clone is a singleton in its sample. The gene calls are TRBV7-9 and TRBJ2-2, with D tentatively TRBD1 (6 bases). Germline CDR1 is SEHNR and CDR2 is FQNEAQ (reference sequence). This CDR3 comprises 17 residues. V was cut by 5 bases and J by 1 base, with 17 bases left in between. CDR3 DNA sequence: TGTGCCAGCAGCGTCCCGGACAGCGCGCTGAACACCGGGGAGCTGTTTTTT. Translating gives CASSVPDSALNTGELFF.

The chain combines TRBV6-2 or TRBV6-3 with TRBJ2-2; D is possibly TRBD1 (5 bases). The CDR3 consists of 18 residues. Trimming cost V 4 bases and J 6 bases, with 24 bases left between them. In germline, CDR1 is MNHEY, CDR2 SVGEGT. The CDR3 region is CASSSPDRSGARPGELFF. CDR3 nucleotide sequence: TGTGCCAGCAGTTCGCCGGATCGCTCTGGGGCTCGACCCGGGGAGCTGTTTTTT.

The gene calls are TRBV19 and TRBJ1-2; D call uncertain. V was cut by 2 bases and J by 2 bases, with 3 bases left in between. Per the germline V gene, CDR1 is LNHDA and CDR2 is SQIVND (reference sequence). The CDR3 spans 12 residues. CDR3 amino acids: CASSIQNYGYTF. The CDR3 bases are TGTGCCAGTAGTATACAGAACTATGGCTACACCTTC.

The chain carries TRBV18 and TRBJ2-1, with TRBD2 identical over 8 bases. CDR1 is KGHSH, CDR2 LQKENI, per germline. The V gene end was trimmed by 0 bases and the J gene end by 2 bases; junction bases not matched to a gene: 3. The CDR3 contains 16 residues. The CDR3 DNA reads TGTGCCAGCTCACCACCCTCGGGACTAGCCTACAATGAGCAGTTCTTC. Its protein is CASSPPSGLAYNEQFF.

The genes are TRBV5-4 and TRBJ1-6; 7 bases are a match to TRBD1. The CDR3 loop spans 15 amino acids. V shed 0 bases, J shed 9 bases, and the junction held 6 bases outside the gene matches. The germline V gene has CDR1 SGHNT and CDR2 YYREEE (reference sequence). CDR3 DNA: TGTGCCAGCAGCTTGGGGGACAGATCGCGTTCACCCCTCCACTTT. Amino acids: CASSLGDRSRSPLHF.

The J gene is TRBJ2-7, the V gene TRBV27, with 10 bases aligning to TRBD2. Germline values: CDR1 MNHEY, CDR2 SMNVEV (reference sequence). Germline trimming cut 5 bases from V and 5 bases from J; bases unmatched to any gene: 6. The CDR3 extends over 14 amino acids. The CDR3 region is CASSPASGSHEQYF. As DNA, the CDR3 is TGTGCCAGCAGTCCAGCTAGCGGGAGTCACGAGCAGTACTTC.

The chain joins TRBV18 to TRBJ2-2; D possibly uses TRBD1 or TRBD2 (6 bases each). CDR3 length equals 16 residues. The germline V and J ends were trimmed by 2 bases and 4 bases, with 14 bases remaining between them. Germline V lookup: CDR1 KGHSH, CDR2 LQKENI. The CDR3 region is CASSPRSGGGTGELFF. CDR3 coding DNA: TGTGCCAGCTCACCAAGAAGCGGAGGGGGCACCGGGGAGCTGTTTTTT. The entire variable domain, with the rest obtained from reference TRBV18 and TRBJ2-2, is as follows: NAGVMQNPRHLVRRRGQEARLRCSPMKGHSHVYWYRQLPEEGLKFMVYLQKENIIDESGMPKERFSAEFPKEGPSILRIQQVVRGDSAAYFCASSPRSGGGTGELFFGEGSRLTVL.

DNA of the CDR3: TGTGCCAGCACCTCAAGCAGATTGTCCCGACGCACAGATACGCAGTATTTT. The encoded protein is CASTSSRLSRRTDTQYF. The chain employs TRBV7-9 and TRBJ2-3; D remains ambiguous. Germline V gene lookup returns CDR1 SEHNR and CDR2 FQNEAQ (reference sequence). The length of the CDR3 is 17 residues. The V gene lost 7 bases and the J gene lost 1 base, with 21 bases spanning the gap.

The J gene is TRBJ2-1, the V gene TRBV19, with D uncertain. V was shortened by 0 bases and J by 3 bases, with 0 bases between the two germline ends. This CDR3 spans 12 amino acids. Per the germline V gene, CDR1 is LNHDA and CDR2 is SQIVND (reference sequence). The CDR3 loop is CASSIDYNEQFF. Written as DNA, the CDR3 is TGTGCCAGTAGTATAGACTACAATGAGCAGTTCTTC.

V usage is TRBV19 and J usage is TRBJ1-1; D may be TRBD1 (6 bases). CDR1 is LNHDA, CDR2 SQIVND, per germline (reference sequence). The CDR3 is 13 residues long. Trimming cost V 7 bases and J 0 bases, with 9 bases left between them. The CDR3 DNA reads TGTGCCAGTATACAGGGCATGAACACTGAAGCTTTCTTT. Its protein is CASIQGMNTEAFF. Full variable domain (remainder filled in from reference TRBV19 and TRBJ1-1): DGGITQSPKYLFRKEGQNVTLSCEQNLNHDAMYWYRQDPGQGLRLIYYSQIVNDFQKGDIAEGYSVSREKKESFPLTVTSAQKNPTAFYLCASIQGMNTEAFFGQGTRLTVV.

CDR3 sequence (DNA): TGTGCCAGCAGCGTATGGCAGGGGAAAAATTCACCCCTCCACTTT. Translation gives CASSVWQGKNSPLHF. The V gene is TRBV9, the J gene TRBJ1-6, with D possibly TRBD1 on 6 matching bases. The CDR3 contains 15 residues. Per germline, CDR1 SGDLS and CDR2 YYNGEE. V was trimmed by 1 base and J by 7 bases, leaving 12 bases between them.

V and J are TRBV11-2 and TRBJ2-1; 8 bases map to TRBD2. Unmatched junction bases numbered 11, after V lost 2 bases and J lost 8 bases. The length of the CDR3 is 16 residues. Germline loops: CDR1 SGHAT, CDR2 FQNNGV. CDR3 nucleotides: TGTGCCAGCAGCTTAAGGACCCGGGGGGGGCGGGATGAGCAGTTCTTC. Its protein product is CASSLRTRGGRDEQFF.

This chain joins TRBV30 and TRBJ2-5, with D unresolved. In germline, CDR1 is GTSNPN, CDR2 SVGIG (reference sequence). This CDR3 spans 15 amino acids. Trimming pared 3 bases from V and 3 bases from J, leaving 17 bases between. The chain's CDR3 is CAWRQGQAAEETQYF. Here the CDR3 DNA reads TGTGCCTGGAGGCAAGGCCAGGCCGCAGAAGAGACCCAGTACTTC.

The rearrangement uses TRBV7-2 and TRBJ2-3; D is ambiguous. V lost 2 bases and J lost 0, with 21 bases in between. This CDR3 region has 19 residues. Germline lookup yields CDR1 SGHTA and CDR2 FQGNSA. In DNA, the CDR3 is TGTGCCAGCAGCTTAAGCGTGCAGCGTGTTGGCGCTAGCACAGATACGCAGTATTTT. It yields the protein CASSLSVQRVGASTDTQYF.

This clone was counted between two and nine times. V gene TRBV11-2 combines with J gene TRBJ2-7; no firm D call. The CDR3 has 15 residues. Trimming removed 0 bases at V and 2 bases at J, with 11 bases between. CDR1 is SGHAT, CDR2 FQNNGV, per germline. CDR3 sequence reads: CASSLDSRTTYEQYF. As DNA, the CDR3 is TGTGCCAGCAGCTTAGATAGTAGGACGACCTACGAGCAGTACTTC.

This chain uses TRBV18 with TRBJ1-1; no firm D call. This CDR3 is built from 14 residues. Germline loops: CDR1 KGHSH, CDR2 LQKENI. Trimming stripped 3 bases from V and 1 base from J, with 9 bases between. DNA for the CDR3: TGTGCCAGCTCACCGAGGGCGGCGAACACTGAAGCTTTCTTT. Its protein is CASSPRAANTEAFF. Looking up the rest from reference TRBV18 and TRBJ1-1 gives the full variable domain: NAGVMQNPRHLVRRRGQEARLRCSPMKGHSHVYWYRQLPEEGLKFMVYLQKENIIDESGMPKERFSAEFPKEGPSILRIQQVVRGDSAAYFCASSPRAANTEAFFGQGTRLTVV.

V and J are TRBV7-9 and TRBJ2-5; D perhaps matches TRBD2 (6 bases). The length of the CDR3 is 14 residues. Germline CDR1 is SEHNR and CDR2 is FQNEAQ (reference sequence). Trimming pared 5 bases from V and 2 bases from J, leaving 12 bases between. This CDR3 is CASSASGTQETQYF. The CDR3 bases are TGTGCCAGCAGCGCATCCGGGACTCAAGAGACCCAGTACTTC.

This sequence joins TRBV18 and TRBJ1-1; 10 bases map to TRBD1. CDR1 KGHSH and CDR2 LQKENI come from the germline V gene. The CDR3 totals 16 residues. The V segment lost 1 base and the J segment 3 bases; nucleotides outside the gene matches: 5. The CDR3 DNA sequence: TGTGCCAGCTCACCACGTAGGACAGGGGGTGACACTGAAGCTTTCTTT. Its translation: CASSPRRTGGDTEAFF.

The J gene is TRBJ2-7, the V gene TRBV2; D not resolved. The CDR3 covers 10 residues. The germline CDR1 and CDR2 sequences are SNHLY and FYNNEI. V dropped 5 bases and J dropped 7 bases, with 6 bases sitting between them. CDR3 bases: TGTGCCAGCAGTCTCGGGGAGCAGTACTTC. Translated, it gives CASSLGEQYF.

V usage is TRBV7-2 and J usage is TRBJ2-3; TRBD1 is a possible D gene (5 bases). CDR1 and CDR2 from the germline V gene are SGHTA and FQGNSA. There are 14 residues in the CDR3. The germline V and J ends were trimmed by 1 base and 5 bases, with 10 bases remaining between them. The CDR3 protein is CASSLEGIIDTQYF. CDR3 DNA: TGTGCCAGCAGCTTAGAGGGGATAATAGATACGCAGTATTTT. Supplemented by reference TRBV7-2 and TRBJ2-3, the full variable domain reads GAGVSQSPSNKVTEKGKDVELRCDPISGHTALYWYRQSLGQGLEFLIYFQGNSAPDKSGLPSDRFSAERTGGSVSTLTIQRTQQEDSAVYLCASSLEGIIDTQYFGPGTRLTVL.

The V call is TRBV7-3, the J call TRBJ2-3, with TRBD1 identical over 7 bases. The CDR3 spans 14 residues. V trimming: 4 bases; J trimming: 2 bases; junction bases outside the gene matches: 3. The germline V gene encodes CDR1 SGHTA and CDR2 FQGTGA. The CDR3 loop reads CASSSGQYTDTQYF. As DNA, the CDR3 is TGTGCCAGCAGCTCGGGACAGTACACAGATACGCAGTATTTT.

The chain links TRBV6-1 to TRBJ2-2, with 8 positions matching TRBD2. Germline lookup yields CDR1 MNHNS and CDR2 SASEGT. This CDR3 contains 16 residues. After removal of 4 bases from V and 4 bases from J, the junction contained 8 bases not matched to a gene. CDR3 in DNA: TGTGCCAGCAGTGTCTGGGGAGCGGGAGTCACCGGGGAGCTGTTTTTT. Protein: CASSVWGAGVTGELFF.

This chain links TRBV18 with TRBJ2-5, with D possibly being TRBD1 or TRBD2 (6 bases each). V was shortened by 0 bases and J by 5 bases, with 10 bases between the two germline ends. CDR1 KGHSH and CDR2 LQKENI come from the germline V gene. The CDR3 totals 14 residues. CDR3 DNA sequence: TGTGCCAGCTCACCACCGGGGGGCTGGGAGACCCAGTACTTC. It yields the protein CASSPPGGWETQYF.

This clone was detected only a few times. CDR3 sequence reads: CASRTREYYEQYF. Here the CDR3 DNA reads TGTGCCAGCAGGACCCGGGAGTACTACGAGCAGTACTTC. V usage is TRBV6-5 and J usage is TRBJ2-7; perhaps TRBD2 as D (6 bases). CDR1 MNHEY and CDR2 SVGAGI come from the germline V gene. V was cut by 6 bases and J by 3 bases, with 12 bases left in between. The CDR3 is 13 residues long.

The chain has TRBV3-1 (or the pseudogene TRBV3-2) and TRBJ2-5, with D unresolved. The better agreement between TRBJ2-7 and the DNA end casts doubt on the J call. The CDR3 has 14 amino acids. Germline CDR1 is LGHDT and CDR2 is YNNKEL (reference sequence). CDR3 coding DNA: TGTGCCAGCAGCCATACCCTAGAGTCCTACGAGCAGTACTTC. It encodes CASSHTLESYEQYF.

The CDR3 DNA reads TGTGCCAGCAGTTGGGGACAGAGCAATCAGCCCCAGCATTTT. It translates to CASSWGQSNQPQHF. The chain carries TRBV7-2 and TRBJ1-5; 7 positions agree with TRBD1. CDR3 length: 14 amino acids. CDR1 SGHTA and CDR2 FQGNSA come from the germline V gene. J was trimmed by 1 base and V by 6 bases; bases with no gene match: 3.

The chain joins TRBV6-5 to TRBJ1-1, with D unresolved. Germline V gene data show CDR1 as MNHEY and CDR2 as SVGAGI. Trimming cost V 6 bases and J 1 base, with 12 bases left between them. The CDR3 contains 14 residues. This CDR3 reads CASSLNEGNTEAFF. The CDR3 DNA is TGTGCCAGCAGCCTAAATGAGGGGAACACTGAAGCTTTCTTT.

The chain recombines TRBV5-1 with TRBJ1-2; no definite D call. The germline V gene encodes CDR1 SGHRS and CDR2 YFSETQ. The germline V and J ends were trimmed by 0 bases and 0 bases, with 9 bases remaining between them. This CDR3 comprises 15 residues. CDR3 loop: CASSLAPGTNYGYTF. The CDR3 DNA reads as TGCGCCAGCAGCTTGGCCCCGGGAACTAACTATGGCTACACCTTC.

V is TRBV7-3 and J is TRBJ2-1, with TRBD2 identical over 10 bases. V gave up 5 bases and J gave up 4 bases; unmatched junction bases: 8. Per germline, CDR1 SGHTA and CDR2 FQGTGA. This CDR3 has 16 amino acids. The CDR3 here is CASSPLAGAGYNEQFF. As DNA, the CDR3 is TGTGCCAGCAGCCCCCTAGCGGGGGCTGGTTACAATGAGCAGTTCTTC. Based on the CDR3 plus reference TRBV7-3 and TRBJ2-1, the full variable domain is GAGVSQTPSNKVTEKGKYVELRCDPISGHTALYWYRQSLGQGPEFLIYFQGTGAADDSGLPNDRFFAVRPEGSVSTLKIQRTERGDSAVYLCASSPLAGAGYNEQFFGPGTRLTVL.